One and the same sample provided the 6 T cell receptor beta chains below, sequenced in a study of cytomegalovirus exposure and HLA in healthy donors. Researchers ran the PCR with 60 Vbeta and 13 Jbeta primers. Measured with immunoSEQ multiplex PCR; TCRdb has only the in-frame clones, and not every one. Among 95,000 to 150,000 clones listed, over 15% were seen once. What was sequenced was PBMCs. The receptors stem from a woman younger than 35 in good health and CMV-seronegative.

This chain links TRBV6-1 with TRBJ2-3; 9 nucleotides match TRBD2. This CDR3 spans 15 amino acids. Per germline, CDR1 MNHNS and CDR2 SASEGT. V was clipped by 3 bases and J by 3 bases; unmatched bases: 4. The DNA of the CDR3 is TGTGCCAGCAGTGAGTCTAGCGGGACTACAGATACGCAGTATTTT. This gives the protein CASSESSGTTDTQYF.

The chain recombines TRBV5-5 with TRBJ1-1; D ambiguous. The germline CDR1 and CDR2 sequences are SGHKS and YYEKEE (reference sequence). Trimming cost V 2 bases and J 7 bases, with 9 bases left between them. CDR3 size: 12 residues. The CDR3 sequence: CASSFPENEAFF. The DNA for the CDR3 is TGTGCCAGCAGCTTCCCCGAGAATGAAGCTTTCTTT.

This chain uses TRBV6-5 with TRBJ1-2, with D tentatively TRBD1 (6 bases). CDR3 size: 15 residues. The V end was cut by 6 bases, the J end by 4 bases, with 18 bases between. Looked up from germline, CDR1 is MNHEY and CDR2 is SVGAGI. CDR3 nucleotide sequence: TGTGCCAGCAGGGCCCGCGGCAGGGGTGTCTATGGCTACACCTTC. Residues: CASRARGRGVYGYTF.

J is TRBJ2-3 and V is TRBV2, with 8 bases matching TRBD1. Germline V gene sequence: CDR1 SNHLY, CDR2 FYNNEI. This CDR3 region has 15 residues. J gave up 4 bases and V 7 bases, and 10 bases lay outside the gene matches. As DNA, the CDR3 is TGTGCCAGCACCCCAGGGGACAGGTCGGCAGATACGCAGTATTTT. Its translation is CASTPGDRSADTQYF.

This clone was detected only a few times. The gene calls are TRBV19 and TRBJ1-2; TRBD1 agrees at 8 bases. Unmatched junction bases numbered 8, after V lost 10 bases and J lost 4 bases. CDR1 is LNHDA, CDR2 SQIVND, per germline (reference sequence). This CDR3 is 13 amino acids long. CDR3 sequence (DNA): TGTGCCACCCCGGACAGGGACGGCTATGGCTACACCTTC. Protein sequence: CATPDRDGYGYTF.

The J gene is TRBJ1-1, the V gene TRBV7-6; D is perhaps TRBD1 (5 bases). The CDR3 has 15 residues. The germline CDR1 and CDR2 sequences are SGHVS and FNYEAQ. The V gene lost 0 bases and the J gene lost 1 base, with 9 bases spanning the gap. CDR3 in DNA: TGTGCCAGCAGCTTAGCCGGGCAGGGGAACACTGAAGCTTTCTTT. Translated, it gives CASSLAGQGNTEAFF.